Below are 17 T cell receptor beta chains sequenced from a single sample in a study of OX40 agonist ivuxolimab in advanced cancers. Clones were read by immunoSEQ multiplex PCR, and TCRdb kept only the in-frame ones, dropping some. The data show about 71,000 clones, roughly 77% seen once. The sample was CD4+ or CD8+ T cells sorted from blood, taken in a trial of the OX40 agonist ivuxolimab. These receptors were obtained from an adult with an advanced solid tumor such as melanoma, head and neck, liver or kidney cancer.

The rearrangement uses TRBV5-6 and TRBJ1-1; no clear D gene. This CDR3 comprises 13 residues. Germline-derived CDR1 and CDR2 are SGHDT and YYEEEE. Trimming cost V 5 bases and J 5 bases, with 13 bases left between them. In DNA, the CDR3 is TGTGCCAGCAGGGCATTCGAGACTACTGAAGCTTTCTTT. Translated, it gives CASRAFETTEAFF.

The genes are TRBV7-9 and TRBJ1-6; D is undetermined. Germline V lookup: CDR1 SEHNR, CDR2 FQNEAQ (reference sequence). Between the trimmed V and J ends, which lost 1 base and 4 bases, there was a span of 5 bases. The CDR3 is 14 amino acids. The CDR3 DNA sequence: TGTGCCAGCAGCTTAGAACAGTATAATTCACCCCTCCACTTT. Translated: CASSLEQYNSPLHF.

This clone has just one count. The V and J genes are TRBV27 and TRBJ2-1; TRBD2 might be the D (6 bases). This CDR3 contains 13 residues. CDR1 MNHEY and CDR2 SMNVEV come from the germline V gene (reference sequence). V gave up 3 bases and J gave up 5 bases, with 8 bases separating them. CDR3 amino acids: CASSFRENNEQFF. In DNA form, the CDR3 reads TGTGCCAGCAGTTTTCGGGAGAACAATGAGCAGTTCTTC.

The J gene is TRBJ1-2, the V gene TRBV11-2; 8 bases are shared with TRBD1. Germline CDR1 is SGHAT and CDR2 is FQNNGV. J gave up 3 bases and V 0 bases, and 3 bases lay outside the gene matches. The CDR3 runs 15 residues. As DNA, the CDR3 is TGTGCCAGCAGCTTAGATCAGGGGGCGGACTATGGCTACACCTTC. Its translation is CASSLDQGADYGYTF.

This chain links TRBV7-9 with TRBJ2-5, with 8 bases lining up with TRBD1. CDR1 SEHNR and CDR2 FQNEAQ come from the germline V gene (reference sequence). CDR3 size: 14 residues. J was trimmed by 6 bases and V by 1 base; bases with no gene match: 4. CDR3 sequence: CASSLDRGAKTQYF. CDR3 DNA: TGTGCCAGCAGCTTAGACAGGGGGGCAAAGACCCAGTACTTC. The whole variable domain, remainder taken from reference TRBV7-9 and TRBJ2-5, is DTGVSQNPRHKITKRGQNVTFRCDPISEHNRLYWYRQTLGQGPEFLTYFQNEAQLEKSRLLSDRFSAERPKGSFSTLEIQRTEQGDSAMYLCASSLDRGAKTQYFGPGTRLLVL.

This chain uses TRBV19 with TRBJ1-2, with 7 bases identical to TRBD1. V shed 3 bases and J 4 bases; nucleotides not matched to a gene: 8. Germline lookup yields CDR1 LNHDA and CDR2 SQIVND (reference sequence). CDR3 length equals 15 residues. Written as DNA, the CDR3 is TGTGCCAGTAGTATGACAGGGTTGGGATCCTATGGCTACACCTTC. It codes for CASSMTGLGSYGYTF.

The chain joins TRBV11-2 to TRBJ2-5; D may be TRBD2 (6 bases). V was shortened by 6 bases and J by 2 bases, with 16 bases between the two germline ends. The CDR3 contains 15 residues. Looked up from germline, CDR1 is SGHAT and CDR2 is FQNNGV. The CDR3 nucleotides read TGTGCCAGCAGTTCGCCACGGGGGAAGCAAGAGACCCAGTACTTC. Its protein product is CASSSPRGKQETQYF.

V and J are TRBV11-2 and TRBJ1-2; TRBD1 is a possible D gene (6 bases). The CDR3 runs to 14 residues. The V gene's germline CDR1 is SGHAT and CDR2 FQNNGV. With 2 bases removed from V and 1 base from J, the gap between germline ends came to 8 bases. CDR3 nucleotides: TGTGCCAGCAGCTTATCGGACAGTAACTATGGCTACACCTTC. This encodes CASSLSDSNYGYTF.

This clone was observed once. The chain joins TRBV7-3 to TRBJ2-1, with 8 bases that match TRBD2. The CDR3 spans 15 residues. Trimming took 5 bases from V and 3 from J; bases not matched to a gene: 6. CDR1 SGHTA and CDR2 FQGTGA come from the germline V gene. This chain's CDR3 is CASSPAGGDYNEQFF. CDR3 sequence (DNA): TGTGCCAGCAGCCCAGCCGGGGGGGACTACAATGAGCAGTTCTTC.

This chain connects TRBV7-2 to TRBJ2-3; D unclear. CDR1 and CDR2 (germline): SGHTA, FQGNSA. The V gene lost 5 bases and the J gene lost 2 bases, with 14 bases spanning the gap. The CDR3 is 15 residues long. CDR3 amino acids: CASSLGNSHTDTQYF. CDR3 DNA: TGTGCCAGCAGCCTGGGGAACAGCCACACAGATACGCAGTATTTT.

This clone was seen once. The gene calls are TRBV6-1 and TRBJ1-5, with D hard to call. The CDR3 length is 13 residues. Germline V lookup: CDR1 MNHNS, CDR2 SASEGT. V was shortened by 2 bases and J by 5 bases, with 7 bases between the two germline ends. CDR3 coding DNA: TGTGCCAGCAGTGAACGAGGGTATCAGCCCCAGCATTTT. This gives the protein CASSERGYQPQHF.

As for this clone: One end of the junction does not line up with germline, which may come from a read error. This chain joins TRBV7-7 and TRBJ2-1, with a weak D call TRBD1 (5 bases). There are 13 residues in the CDR3. CDR1 and CDR2 from the germline V gene are SSHAT and FNYEAQ (reference sequence). DNA for the CDR3: TGTGCTAGCAGCTTAGGGGACTACAATGAGCAGTTCTTC. Translated: CASSLGDYNEQFF.

The genes are TRBV7-2 and TRBJ2-5; D is possibly TRBD1 or TRBD2 (5 bases each). CDR1 is SGHTA and CDR2 is FQGNSA in the germline V gene. The V and J ends lost 1 base and 9 bases respectively, with 18 bases between them. This CDR3 spans 15 amino acids. CDR3 nucleotide sequence: TGTGCCAGCAGCTTAGGTGGGACCGGCAGAGCGTCCCAGTACTTC. Residues: CASSLGGTGRASQYF. Together with reference TRBV7-2 and TRBJ2-5, the CDR3 gives the full variable domain: GAGVSQSPSNKVTEKGKDVELRCDPISGHTALYWYRQSLGQGLEFLIYFQGNSAPDKSGLPSDRFSAERTGGSVSTLTIQRTQQEDSAVYLCASSLGGTGRASQYFGPGTRLLVL.

This clone has just a few counts. The rearrangement joins TRBV7-9 to TRBJ1-1; maybe TRBD1 (5 bases). The V and J ends lost 1 base and 5 bases respectively, with 11 bases between them. Germline V gene lookup returns CDR1 SEHNR and CDR2 FQNEAQ (reference sequence). This CDR3 has 14 residues. DNA of the CDR3: TGTGCCAGCAGCTTAGACCAGGGATTTACTGAAGCTTTCTTT. It is translated as CASSLDQGFTEAFF. The variable domain in full, completed from reference TRBV7-9 and TRBJ1-1, reads DTGVSQNPRHKITKRGQNVTFRCDPISEHNRLYWYRQTLGQGPEFLTYFQNEAQLEKSRLLSDRFSAERPKGSFSTLEIQRTEQGDSAMYLCASSLDQGFTEAFFGQGTRLTVV.

The rearrangement uses TRBV5-1 and TRBJ2-3; D is possibly TRBD1 (6 bases). The CDR3 loop spans 15 amino acids. Trimming cost V 0 bases and J 10 bases, with 18 bases left between them. Germline CDR1 and CDR2: SGHRS and YFSETQ. In DNA form, the CDR3 reads TGCGCCAGCAGCTTGGAAGTTGGTGAACAGGGAGCGCAGTATTTT. It translates to CASSLEVGEQGAQYF.

This sequence joins TRBV18 and TRBJ1-1; unclear D gene. V lost 4 bases and J lost 1, with 13 bases in between. The germline V gene encodes CDR1 KGHSH and CDR2 LQKENI. The CDR3 totals 15 residues. The CDR3 loop reads CASSQEYVENTEAFF. For the CDR3, the DNA is TGTGCCAGCTCACAAGAATACGTGGAGAACACTGAAGCTTTCTTT.

There are a few counts of this clone. The chain employs TRBV4-1 and TRBJ2-2, with D possibly matching TRBD1 (6 bases). Trimming stripped 4 bases from V and 1 base from J, with 13 bases between. Germline CDR1 reads MGHRA; CDR2 reads YSYEKL. This CDR3 is 16 amino acids long. The CDR3 sequence is CASSPNRGQNTGELFF. CDR3 coding DNA: TGCGCCAGCAGCCCCAATAGGGGACAGAACACCGGGGAGCTGTTTTTT.